This TCR beta chain was retrieved from a study of T-cell memory formation after mild COVID-19. Study details: The TCR clusters were mostly specific to one donor.

Researchers used 5'RACE with constant-segment primers to make TCR alpha and TCR beta cDNA libraries that carry sample barcodes and UMIs. MiXCR, run by TCRdb on the 5' RACE reads, gives a single entry per CDR3 protein. Altogether 470,000 or so distinct CDR3 sequences are present, approximately 25% being singletons, with the ten largest covering around 12%. Whole-study findings and limits: CD4/CD8 balance held among clones contracting day 15 to 85, and later expanders leaned CD4+.

Note on this clonotype: Its antigen is undetermined.

Trimming shortened V by 6 bases and J by 10 bases, and 12 bases separated the two germline ends. The CDR3 is made up of 12 amino acids. Looked up from germline, CDR1 is LGHNT and CDR2 is FRNRAP. The chain couples TRBV12-5 to TRBJ2-2, with unresolved D. The sample taken for sequencing was PBMCs or a T cell subset sorted from them (not recorded which). The sequence came from an adult woman who had mild COVID-19 (a few samples of this study predate the infection). Cell type and time point are not known. CDR3 sequence: CASGRGSTELFF. CDR3 in DNA: TGTGCTAGTGGAAGAGGATCGACGGAGCTGTTTTTT.